One TCR beta chain is described in this entry. Its matching antigen is unknown. The data belong to a study of T cell responses to AZD1222 COVID-19 vaccine. Study results and caveats: Most donors were white British, females outnumbered males, and clonal diversity was possibly underestimated.

Profiled with immunoSEQ multiplex PCR; TCRdb holds only in-frame clones, not every one. The table includes 100,000 to 150,000 clones, more than 85% detected once. The trim removed 0 bases at V and 4 bases at J, leaving 4 bases unmatched. Germline V gene lookup returns CDR1 KGHSH and CDR2 LQKENI. The CDR3 has 15 amino acids. This TCR derives from an adult who received the AZD1222 COVID-19 vaccine. Material: peripheral blood, obtained 28 days after the second AZD1222 dose. The rearrangement links TRBV18 to TRBJ1-1; TRBD1 matches 8 bases. The chain's CDR3 is CASSPPQGGGTEAFF. As DNA, the CDR3 is TGTGCCAGCTCACCACCACAGGGGGGGGGCACTGAAGCTTTCTTT.